The following is a T cell receptor beta chain sequence with its context. No cognate antigen has been identified for it. No base quality information exists; no much larger clone differs at one position. Sample time point, as interpreted from the label and publication: baseline before first vaccination. Vaccinee samples were obtained from the UK trials COV001 and COV002, which included a single-blind randomized controlled phase 2/3 trial of AZD1222 (ChAdOx1 nCoV-19) in healthy adults. For TCRbeta chain sequencing, PBMC samples from trial participants were taken at day 0 and at day 28 after the second dose. This sample was taken from a study of T cell responses to AZD1222 COVID-19 vaccine (TCRdb year 2021). Looking at the study overall: AZD1222 recipients whose second dose came at about 4 weeks and those whose second dose came at about 12 weeks were combined into one group, since spike-specific TCR depth and breadth did not differ between the two schedules. A total of 230 to 250 trial participants underwent TCR sequencing, of whom roughly 210 had received two doses of AZD1222 and about 25 had received two doses of the MenACWY control vaccine. Enrollment into the trials was organized by age into subgroups of 18-55, 56-69 and 70-plus years, and those subgroups contained about 160, 30 and 59 TCR-sequenced participants, respectively.

CDR1 and CDR2, per the germline V gene, are SGHNT and YENEEA. A distance of 19 bases separates the germline ends of V and J, which lose 6 bases and 8 bases respectively. From cysteine to phenylalanine, the CDR3 is 14 amino acids long. CDR3 DNA only is kept here, 42 bases in frame from base 1. The full study reports these points: Reportedly, close to half of the unique spike-specific TCRs recognized epitopes lying outside the regions that are mutated in the B.1.351 and B.1.1.7 variants. The whole spike protein was spanned by vaccine-associated CD4 TCRs, and dominant responses were seen in regions 160-218 and 743-854. A significant rise in spike-specific TCR breadth and depth was observed after two AZD1222 doses relative to day 0 and relative to MenACWY recipients. Because no day 14 peak-response samples were available, repertoires were characterized only after the peak T cell response. Conclusions about previously exposed vaccinees are limited, since just five or six AZD1222 recipients were seropositive for SARS-CoV-2 at baseline. Participants were mostly white British and included more females than males, and it was suggested by the authors that clonal diversity may have been underestimated. In the small 56-69-year group, the increase in depth fell short of significance, most likely because of low power.

The CDR3 regions of human TCRbeta chains were analyzed by immunosequencing. In the authors' own workflow: TCRs in the repertoires were matched against a reference library of SARS-CoV-2-specific TCRs that had been generated with the MIRA antigen-specificity platform. Breadth was defined as the fraction of unique TCRs that were SARS-CoV-2-associated, and depth was defined as the fraction of total T cells that were SARS-CoV-2-associated. Using the MIRA data, each spike-specific TCR was mapped to the spike region that the TCR reacts to and placed in a CD4 or CD8 class. Log10-transformed breadth and depth values were compared by one-way ANOVA with Sidak's multiple comparisons tests. TCRdb provides this immuneACCESS table in a form limited to in-frame rearrangements. Some clones are lacking; in checked studies, under half of them reflect an unresolved V gene, and why the rest are absent is not known. The V and J calls and clone size were taken over from that table, and D and trimming were inferred from the DNA. The sample yields under 150,000 clones; under 95% were counted once. 2.5% to 4% of the sample goes to the ten largest clones.

Specimen: peripheral blood, collected on day 0 of AZD1222 vaccination. This clonotype was obtained from an adult in good health. This chain is built from TRBV11-3 and TRBJ1-1; TRBD1 could be the D gene, as 6 bases match. The CDR3 here reads CASSLEGGAGEAFF. DNA sequence: TGTGCCAGCAGTCTTGAGGGGGGAGCGGGAGAAGCTTTCTTT. Where the CDR3 stops, the reference TRBV11-3 and TRBJ1-1 genes take over; the full variable domain is EAGVVQSPRYKIIEKKQPVAFWCNPISGHNTLYWYLQNLGQGPELLIRYENEEAVDDSQLPKDRFSAERLKGVDSTLKIQPAELGDSAVYLCASSLEGGAGEAFFGQGTRLTVV.